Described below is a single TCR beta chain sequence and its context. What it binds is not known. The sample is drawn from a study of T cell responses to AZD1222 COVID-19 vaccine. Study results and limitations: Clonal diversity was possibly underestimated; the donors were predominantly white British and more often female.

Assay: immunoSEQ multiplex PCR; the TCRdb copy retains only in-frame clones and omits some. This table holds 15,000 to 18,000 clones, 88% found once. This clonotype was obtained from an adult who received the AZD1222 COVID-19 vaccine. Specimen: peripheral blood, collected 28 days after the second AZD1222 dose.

DNA of the CDR3: TGTGCCAGCAGCTTCGGGGGGTGGGATCAGCCCCAGCATTTT. Its translation is CASSFGGWDQPQHF. The gene calls are TRBV7-8 and TRBJ1-5, with D maybe TRBD1 (5 bases). The ends were cut back, 3 bases at V and 5 bases at J, with 11 bases in the middle. The CDR3 contains 14 residues. Germline V gene lookup returns CDR1 SGHVS and CDR2 FQNEAQ. Based on the CDR3 plus reference TRBV7-8 and TRBJ1-5, the full variable domain is GAGVSQSPRYKVAKRGQDVALRCDPISGHVSLFWYQQALGQGPEFLTYFQNEAQLDKSGLPSDRFFAERPEGSVSTLKIQRTQQEDSAVYLCASSFGGWDQPQHFGDGTRLSIL.